What follows is one T cell receptor beta chain and its context. The antigen is unknown. The sample is drawn from a study of blood T cells in healthy people across ages. Overall study findings and caveats: It was not known whether donors were CMV positive (a possible confounder of expanded clonotype changes).

Using a J-beta primer mix together with a sample-barcoded 5' primer, a second PCR was run for 7 to 11 cycles. The template-switch adaptor was a 5' adaptor with 12 random nucleotides. It tagged each cDNA molecule. From the 5' RACE reads, TCRdb called clonotypes with MiXCR, one entry per CDR3 protein. The top ten clones hold 5% to 7% of a sample with about 1.4 million distinct CDR3 sequences, approximately 59% of them seen once. The study recruited healthy Caucasian donors from Russia who were aged roughly 6 to 95. Extractions gave at least 5 micrograms of total RNA per sample. Germline CDR1 reads PRHDT; CDR2 reads FYEKMQ (reference sequence). The CDR3 has 14 amino acids. The trim removed 4 bases at V and 0 bases at J, leaving 2 bases unmatched.

The clonotype was recovered from a man aged 18 to 29 in good health. The sample comprised blood. The chain joins TRBV13 to TRBJ1-2; 7 nucleotides agree with TRBD1. The CDR3 spells CASSSTGPNYGYTF. The CDR3, as DNA: TGTGCCAGCAGCTCGACAGGGCCTAACTATGGCTACACCTTC. The complete variable domain, with remaining parts taken from reference TRBV13 and TRBJ1-2, reads AAGVIQSPRHLIKEKRETATLKCYPIPRHDTVYWYQQGPGQDPQFLISFYEKMQSDKGSIPDRFSAQQFSDYHSELNMSSLELGDSALYFCASSSTGPNYGYTFGSGTRLTVV.